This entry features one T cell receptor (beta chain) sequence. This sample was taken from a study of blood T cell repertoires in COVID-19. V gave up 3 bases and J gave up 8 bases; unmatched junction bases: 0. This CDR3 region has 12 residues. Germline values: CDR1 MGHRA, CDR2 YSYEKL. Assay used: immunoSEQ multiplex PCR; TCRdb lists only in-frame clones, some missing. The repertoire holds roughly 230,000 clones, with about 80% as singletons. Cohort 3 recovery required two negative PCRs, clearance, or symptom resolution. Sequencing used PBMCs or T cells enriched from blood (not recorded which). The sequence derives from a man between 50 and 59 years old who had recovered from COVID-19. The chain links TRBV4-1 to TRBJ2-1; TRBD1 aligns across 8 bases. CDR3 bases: TGCGCCAGCAGCCAGACAGGGGATGAGCAGTTCTTC. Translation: CASSQTGDEQFF.